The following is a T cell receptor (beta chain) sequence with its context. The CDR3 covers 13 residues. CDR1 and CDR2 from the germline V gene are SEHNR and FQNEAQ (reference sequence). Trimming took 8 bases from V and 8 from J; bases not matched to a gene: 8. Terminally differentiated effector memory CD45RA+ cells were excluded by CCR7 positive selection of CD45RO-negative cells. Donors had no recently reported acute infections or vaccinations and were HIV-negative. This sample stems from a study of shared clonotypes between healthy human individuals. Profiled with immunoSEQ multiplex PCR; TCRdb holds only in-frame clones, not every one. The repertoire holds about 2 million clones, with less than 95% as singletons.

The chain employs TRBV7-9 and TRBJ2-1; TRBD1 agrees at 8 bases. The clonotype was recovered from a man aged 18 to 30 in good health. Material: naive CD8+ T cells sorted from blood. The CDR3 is CASGQGGSDEQFF. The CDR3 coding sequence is TGTGCCAGCGGACAGGGTGGGTCGGATGAGCAGTTCTTC. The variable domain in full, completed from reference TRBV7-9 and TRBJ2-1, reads DTGVSQNPRHKITKRGQNVTFRCDPISEHNRLYWYRQTLGQGPEFLTYFQNEAQLEKSRLLSDRFSAERPKGSFSTLEIQRTEQGDSAMYLCASGQGGSDEQFFGPGTRLTVL.